This TCR beta chain is drawn from a study of blood T cell repertoires in COVID-19. Measured with immunoSEQ multiplex PCR; TCRdb has only the in-frame clones, and not every one. The profile covers some 300,000 clones, with 90% appearing a single time and 0.8% to 1.3% taken by the ten largest. Trimming shortened V by 3 bases and J by 1 base, and 17 bases separated the two germline ends. The CDR3 totals 16 residues. Germline V CDR1 and CDR2: SGHDT, YYEEEE. The material sequenced was peripheral blood. The V call is TRBV5-6, the J call TRBJ2-7; D may be TRBD2 (6 bases). The sequence was obtained from a woman between 40 and 50 years old with COVID-19, enrolled during active disease. The CDR3 region is CASSSLGTQTSYEQYF. CDR3 in DNA: TGTGCCAGCAGCTCCTTGGGGACTCAGACGTCCTACGAGCAGTACTTC.